These 7 T cell receptor beta chains came from one sample sequenced in a study of early T cells in non-severe SARS-CoV-2 infection. TCRdb ran MiXCR on the 5' RACE reads and lists one entry per CDR3 protein. The sample lists 40,000 to 50,000 distinct CDR3 sequences, around a tenth occurring once. The sample comprised whole blood. These receptors were taken from an adult who was a healthcare worker with PCR-confirmed SARS-CoV-2 infection or an uninfected control (not recorded which).

This clonotype was detected a few times. The genes are TRBV20-1 and TRBJ2-1; the match to TRBD2 covers 9 bases. The germline V gene encodes CDR1 DFQATT and CDR2 SNEGSKA (reference sequence). This CDR3 contains 15 residues. Germline trimming cut 5 bases from V and 5 bases from J; bases unmatched to any gene: 10. The chain's CDR3 is CSAPPAGGGNNEQFF. The CDR3 DNA sequence: TGCAGTGCTCCTCCTGCGGGAGGGGGGAACAATGAGCAGTTCTTC.

This clonotype was detected a few times. The chain recombines TRBV28 with TRBJ2-7; tentatively, D is TRBD2 (5 bases). CDR3 length: 13 amino acids. CDR1 and CDR2 (germline): MDHEN, SYDVKM. V lost 4 bases and J 3 bases, leaving 10 bases between the germline ends. The CDR3: CASSSLAGYEQYF. CDR3 nucleotide sequence: TGTGCCAGCAGTTCCCTAGCCGGCTACGAGCAGTACTTC.

In its sample, this clonotype was seen many times. The rearrangement uses TRBV5-1 and TRBJ1-1, with D perhaps TRBD1 (5 bases). Germline V gives CDR1 SGHRS, CDR2 YFSETQ. This CDR3 spans 13 amino acids. Trimming stripped 4 bases from V and 4 bases from J, with 11 bases between. The CDR3 bases are TGCGCCAGCAGCGCCGGACAAGTCACTGAAGCTTTCTTT. Its translation is CASSAGQVTEAFF. Combining the CDR3 with reference TRBV5-1 and TRBJ1-1 gives the whole variable domain KAGVTQTPRYLIKTRGQQVTLSCSPISGHRSVSWYQQTPGQGLQFLFEYFSETQRNKGNFPGRFSGRQFSNSRSEMNVSTLELGDSALYLCASSAGQVTEAFFGQGTRLTVV.

Many counts were recorded for this clonotype. V is TRBV10-3 and J is TRBJ2-3; 10 bases match TRBD1. Germline V gene data show CDR1 as ENHRY and CDR2 as SYGVKD. Unmatched junction bases numbered 4, after V lost 3 bases and J lost 1 base. There are 16 residues in the CDR3. CDR3 loop: CAISDRTGGRTDTQYF. The CDR3 DNA sequence: TGTGCCATCAGTGACAGGACAGGGGGTCGCACAGATACGCAGTATTTT.

The rearrangement uses TRBV12-3 or TRBV12-4 and TRBJ2-5; 15 nucleotides line up with TRBD2. V was pared by 8 bases and J by 7 bases, with 5 bases of the junction left unmatched. The CDR3 has 14 amino acids. CDR3 sequence: CASGLAGGPGTQYF. CDR3 bases: TGTGCCAGCGGACTAGCGGGAGGGCCGGGGACCCAGTACTTC.

This clonotype was counted a few times. The chain carries TRBV28 and TRBJ1-1, with no clear D. Trimming pared 10 bases from V and 4 bases from J, leaving 13 bases between. The CDR3 has 12 residues. The germline CDR1 and CDR2 sequences are MDHEN and SYDVKM. The CDR3 loop is CATTGVITEAFF. In DNA, the CDR3 is TGTGCCACCACCGGGGTGATCACTGAAGCTTTCTTT.

At least ten counts were recorded for this clonotype. The chain has TRBV7-6 and TRBJ2-2; D perhaps matches TRBD1 (6 bases). V was shortened by 3 bases and J by 7 bases, with 15 bases between the two germline ends. The CDR3 contains 15 residues. Per germline, CDR1 SGHVS and CDR2 FNYEAQ. The CDR3 DNA sequence: TGTGCCAGCAGCTTGGGGAGCAGGGGCAACGGGGAGCTGTTTTTT. Its protein product is CASSLGSRGNGELFF. The whole variable domain, filled in from reference TRBV7-6 and TRBJ2-2, reads GAGVSQSPRYKVTKRGQDVALRCDPISGHVSLYWYRQALGQGPEFLTYFNYEAQQDKSGLPNDRFSAERPEGSISTLTIQRTEQRDSAMYRCASSLGSRGNGELFFGEGSRLTVL.